Sequencing of this T cell receptor (beta chain) was carried out in a study of blood T cell repertoires in COVID-19. In this sample, this clone turned up a few times. Distinct nucleotide sequences in the sample also encode this CDR3. Trimming shortened V by 3 bases and J by 4 bases, and 7 bases separated the two germline ends. The CDR3 length is 13 residues. Per the original data handling: Amplifying reference gene primers gave estimates of nucleated cell counts. Measured with immunoSEQ multiplex PCR; TCRdb has only the in-frame clones, and not every one. For V, J and clone size, that table is used; D and trimming come from the DNA. This table holds 180,000 or so clones, roughly 85% found once.

The receptor comes from a woman aged 60 to 75 with acute or convalescent COVID-19. The specimen was peripheral blood. The chain recombines TRBV12-3 or TRBV12-4 with TRBJ2-1; no clear D gene. CDR3 nucleotide sequence: TGTGCCAGCAGTTTGGCGGCGTACAATGAGCAGTTCTTC. Amino acids: CASSLAAYNEQFF.